Listed below are T cell receptor beta chains from one sample, sequenced in a study of OX40 agonist ivuxolimab in advanced cancers. Data came from immunoSEQ multiplex PCR; TCRdb stores just in-frame clones and leaves some out. Of about 62,000 clones in the sample, roughly 85% were seen once. The starting material was CD4+ or CD8+ T cells sorted from blood, obtained in a trial of the OX40 agonist ivuxolimab. The source of these receptors is an adult with an advanced solid tumor such as melanoma, head and neck, liver or kidney cancer. The CDR3 runs from the conserved cysteine through the conserved F or W. The order of the fields is D gene, V gene, CDR3 length, clone size, J gene, CDR3 protein, CDR3 DNA. The D gene is left open where the match is weak. The size entry is marked missing in some rows and otherwise reads once, few, many or a size class.

-	TRBV7-6	13	once	TRBJ1-2	CASSPGQDYGYTF	TGTGCCAGCAGCCCTGGACAAGACTATGGCTACACCTTC
TRBD2	TRBV9	15	-	TRBJ2-5	CASSRGGTSQETQYF	TGTGCCAGCAGCCGGGGAGGGACTAGCCAAGAGACCCAGTACTTC
TRBD2	TRBV7-9	17	-	TRBJ2-5	CASSYGLLAGPGETQYF	TGTGCCAGCAGCTATGGATTACTAGCGGGGCCGGGAGAGACCCAGTACTTC
TRBD2	TRBV10-2	15	-	TRBJ2-3	CASRGSGSPTDTQYF	TGCGCCAGCAGAGGTAGCGGGAGCCCCACAGATACGCAGTATTTT
-	TRBV5-1	16	-	TRBJ2-3	CASSLEEVGGTDTQYF	TGCGCCAGCAGCTTGGAAGAAGTCGGGGGCACAGATACGCAGTATTTT
TRBD1	TRBV11-2	16	-	TRBJ2-5	CASSLIGQGGGETQYF	TGTGCCAGCAGCTTAATCGGACAGGGGGGAGGAGAGACCCAGTACTTC
TRBD1	TRBV7-8	16	-	TRBJ1-2	CASTPGGPIPNYGYTF	TGTGCCAGCACCCCAGGGGGTCCAATTCCTAACTATGGCTACACCTTC
TRBD2	TRBV9	16	-	TRBJ2-3	CASSPRTSVRTDTQYF	TGTGCCAGCAGCCCACGGACTAGCGTTCGCACAGATACGCAGTATTTT
-	TRBV29-1	14	-	TRBJ1-2	CSVEIVRGTSGYTF	TGCAGCGTTGAAATCGTACGTGGGACTAGTGGCTACACCTTC
-	TRBV6-5	15	-	TRBJ1-6	CASSYSRDPRQPLHF	TGTGCCAGCAGTTACTCGAGGGACCCGCGGCAACCCCTCCACTTT
-	TRBV11-1	13	-	TRBJ1-1	CASSRTDNTEAFF	TGTGCCAGCAGCCGTACCGATAACACTGAAGCTTTCTTT
-	TRBV4-1	14	-	TRBJ1-5	CASSQDPSPQPQHF	TGCGCCAGCAGCCAAGATCCCTCCCCTCAGCCCCAGCATTTT
-	TRBV2	14	-	TRBJ1-6	CAILGTALNSPLHF	TGTGCCATATTGGGTACAGCTTTAAATTCACCCCTCCACTTT
TRBD2	TRBV28	16	-	TRBJ2-1	CASRSFGGSPYNEQFF	TGTGCCAGCCGCAGTTTCGGCGGGAGCCCTTACAATGAGCAGTTCTTC